The 30 T cell receptor beta chains reported below all come from one sample, sequenced in a study of a mutant IDH1 vaccine in newly diagnosed glioma. The time point is: week 5, during vaccination. With topical imiquimod, each dose of the vaccine consisted of 300 ug of mutant IDH1 20-mer peptide. This table comes from immunoSEQ multiplex PCR, and its TCRdb copy is limited to in-frame clones, with some not included. The data show some 55,000 clones, with approximately 90% seen just once and about 4.2% held by the top ten. Their antigen targets remain unknown. Sequencing was performed on PBMCs, taken from a glioma patient whose treatment included an IDH1 peptide vaccine. These TCRs come from a woman between 40 and 55 years old with glioma.

The gene calls are TRBV2 and TRBJ1-1; D is undetermined. CDR1 is SNHLY and CDR2 is FYNNEI in the germline V gene. This CDR3 has 13 residues. Trimming pared 10 bases from V and 0 bases from J, leaving 12 bases between. The CDR3 nucleotides are TGTGCCAACCAGGAGTACATGAACACTGAAGCTTTCTTT. Translated: CANQEYMNTEAFF.

On this clone: This sample includes further DNA sequences coding for the same CDR3. V and J are TRBV6-5 and TRBJ1-4; unclear D gene. The CDR3 is 12 residues long. Deletions cut 0 bases from V and 7 bases from J, with 3 bases between. The germline V gene encodes CDR1 MNHEY and CDR2 SVGAGI. CDR3 region: CASSYSGEKLFF. The DNA for the CDR3 is TGTGCCAGCAGTTACTCGGGTGAAAAACTGTTTTTT.

This chain joins TRBV5-4 and TRBJ2-7; 8 bases are shared with TRBD1. Germline loops: CDR1 SGHNT, CDR2 YYREEE (reference sequence). Unmatched junction bases numbered 4, after V lost 2 bases and J lost 3 bases. The CDR3 is made up of 14 amino acids. CDR3 nucleotide sequence: TGTGCCAGCAGCTTCGACAGGGGAAACTACGAGCAGTACTTC. It yields the protein CASSFDRGNYEQYF.

Written as DNA, the CDR3 is TGCGCCAGCAGGTTGCCCTCCCAAGAGACCCAGTACTTC. It is translated as CASRLPSQETQYF. The rearrangement links TRBV5-1 to TRBJ2-5; no clear D gene. Germline CDR1 SGHRS, CDR2 YFSETQ. The CDR3 runs to 13 residues. Trimming removed 5 bases from V and 1 base from J, with 9 bases in between.

This chain uses TRBV4-3 with TRBJ2-7; D tentatively reads TRBD1 or TRBD2 (6 bases each). V was trimmed by 4 bases and J by 0 bases, leaving 13 bases between them. CDR1 is LGHNA, CDR2 YSLEER, per germline. The CDR3 extends over 15 amino acids. CDR3 loop: CASSRGAAISYEQYF. CDR3 nucleotide sequence: TGCGCCAGCAGCCGGGGGGCAGCCATCTCCTACGAGCAGTACTTC.

The chain carries TRBV7-9 and TRBJ1-3, with D unresolved. This CDR3 region has 15 residues. Per germline, CDR1 SEHNR and CDR2 FQNEAQ (reference sequence). Trimming removed 4 bases from V and 0 bases from J, with 10 bases in between. The chain's CDR3 is CASSYGSISGNTIYF. CDR3 nucleotide sequence: TGTGCCAGCAGCTACGGCAGCATCTCTGGAAACACCATATATTTT.

The V call is TRBV4-1, the J call TRBJ2-6; D possibly corresponds to TRBD1 (5 bases). Looked up from germline, CDR1 is MGHRA and CDR2 is YSYEKL. CDR3 length equals 15 residues. Trimming shortened V by 4 bases and J by 0 bases, and 7 bases separated the two germline ends. The CDR3 nucleotides are TGCGCCAGCAGCCCAGACAGCTCTGGGGCCAACGTCCTGACTTTC. Protein sequence: CASSPDSSGANVLTF.

The chain uses TRBV4-2 and TRBJ1-5, with D perhaps given as TRBD1 or TRBD2 (6 bases each). The end of the DNA fits TRBJ2-3 better, so the J call may be wrong. The germline V gene has CDR1 LGHNA and CDR2 YNFKEQ. The CDR3 totals 15 residues. CDR3 residues: CASSQDRGGNQPQYF. The CDR3 bases are TGTGCCAGCAGCCAAGACAGGGGAGGCAATCAGCCCCAGTATTTT.

The CDR3 reads CASSVQGSEVTGELFF. The CDR3 bases are TGTGCCAGCAGCGTCCAGGGGAGTGAGGTCACCGGGGAGCTGTTTTTT. The chain joins TRBV9 to TRBJ2-2; tentatively, D is TRBD1 (6 bases). This CDR3 has 16 amino acids. V was cut by 2 bases and J by 4 bases, with 15 bases left in between. Germline CDR1 is SGDLS and CDR2 is YYNGEE. Full variable domain (missing parts from reference TRBV9 and TRBJ2-2): DSGVTQTPKHLITATGQRVTLRCSPRSGDLSVYWYQQSLDQGLQFLIQYYNGEERAKGNILERFSAQQFPDLHSELNLSSLELGDSALYFCASSVQGSEVTGELFFGEGSRLTVL.

This clone was observed a single time. This rearrangement joins TRBV7-2 to TRBJ2-1; perhaps D is TRBD1 or TRBD2 (6 bases each). The CDR3 is 13 residues long. Per the germline V gene, CDR1 is SGHTA and CDR2 is FQGNSA. V lost 8 bases and J 8 bases, leaving 16 bases between the germline ends. CDR3 loop: CASRSFGGDEQFF. The CDR3 nucleotides are TGTGCCAGCCGCTCGTTCGGGGGCGATGAGCAGTTCTTC.

The chain has TRBV28 and TRBJ1-2; D may be TRBD1 (5 bases). This CDR3 contains 15 residues. Germline V gene data show CDR1 as MDHEN and CDR2 as SYDVKM. Trimming pared 2 bases from V and 2 bases from J, leaving 12 bases between. In DNA, the CDR3 is TGTGCCAGCAGTTTACCCGGGGCCTCGAACTATGGCTACACCTTC. It is translated as CASSLPGASNYGYTF.

This sequence joins TRBV2 and TRBJ1-1, with TRBD1 matching 7 bases. Losses at the gene ends were 4 bases for V and 1 base for J; bases not matched to a gene: 9. Germline CDR1 is SNHLY and CDR2 is FYNNEI. The CDR3 spans 16 residues. This CDR3 is CASSVTGALTNTEAFF. In DNA, the CDR3 is TGTGCCAGCAGTGTTACAGGGGCTCTCACGAACACTGAAGCTTTCTTT. The complete variable domain, with remaining parts taken from reference TRBV2 and TRBJ1-1, reads EPEVTQTPSHQVTQMGQEVILRCVPISNHLYFYWYRQILGQKVEFLVSFYNNEISEKSEIFDDQFSVERPDGSNFTLKIRSTKLEDSAMYFCASSVTGALTNTEAFFGQGTRLTVV.

This clone was seen more than once but under ten times. V is TRBV29-1 and J is TRBJ2-3; 9 bases match TRBD1. The V segment lost 6 bases and the J segment 3 bases; nucleotides outside the gene matches: 4. The CDR3 extends over 13 amino acids. Germline V gene lookup returns CDR1 SQVTM and CDR2 ANQGSEA. The CDR3: CSVRDRATDTQYF. The DNA of the CDR3 is TGCAGCGTGCGGGACAGGGCAACAGATACGCAGTATTTT.

In nucleotides, the CDR3 is TGTGCCAGCAGCTTAGTAGGGATATTGGGCACTGAAGCTTTCTTT. Residues: CASSLVGILGTEAFF. The chain carries TRBV5-4 and TRBJ1-1; D unclear. The CDR3 has 15 amino acids. Trimming cost V 2 bases and J 4 bases, with 15 bases left between them. Germline loops: CDR1 SGHNT, CDR2 YYREEE (reference sequence).

This clone showed up just a few times. The rearrangement links TRBV23-1 to TRBJ1-1, with D unresolved. TRBV23-1 is an open reading frame, and its role is uncertain. With 7 bases removed from V and 0 bases from J, the gap between germline ends came to 15 bases. CDR3 size: 15 residues. The CDR3 bases are TGCGCCAGCACGGGCAGGTCCGGGGTGAACACTGAAGCTTTCTTT. Encoded protein: CASTGRSGVNTEAFF.

The rearrangement links TRBV28 to TRBJ2-7; D call uncertain. V lost 6 bases and J lost 6, with 21 bases in between. The CDR3 consists of 15 residues. Germline CDR1 is MDHEN and CDR2 is SYDVKM. CDR3 region: CASSPTGLKSLEQYF. As DNA, the CDR3 is TGTGCCAGCAGCCCAACCGGGTTAAAGTCACTCGAGCAGTACTTC.

This rearrangement joins TRBV6-6 to TRBJ1-3; the match to TRBD1 covers 9 bases. Germline loops: CDR1 MNHNY, CDR2 SVGAGI (reference sequence). J gave up 4 bases and V 11 bases, and 9 bases lay outside the gene matches. The CDR3 sequence is 14 residues long. The CDR3 is CASSPGTGGNTIYF. DNA of the CDR3: TGTGCCTCCTCGCCCGGGACAGGGGGAAACACCATATATTTT.

In this sample, this clone turned up a few times. The genes are TRBV10-3 and TRBJ2-1; no reliable D call. CDR1 and CDR2 (germline): ENHRY, SYGVKD. CDR3 size: 13 residues. The germline V and J ends were trimmed by 5 bases and 5 bases, with 10 bases remaining between them. CDR3 nucleotide sequence: TGTGCCATCAGTTCGGACGGAAACAATGAGCAGTTCTTC. This sequence encodes CAISSDGNNEQFF.

This chain joins TRBV7-2 and TRBJ1-1; D uncertain. Deletions cut 1 base from V and 4 bases from J, with 7 bases between. The CDR3 covers 13 residues. The germline CDR1 and CDR2 sequences are SGHTA and FQGNSA. The CDR3 sequence: CASSLDGGTEAFF. As DNA, the CDR3 is TGTGCCAGCAGCTTAGATGGCGGCACTGAAGCTTTCTTT.

The chain carries TRBV7-2 and TRBJ1-1, with D unclear. The CDR3 has 15 amino acids. CDR1 SGHTA and CDR2 FQGNSA come from the germline V gene. V lost 5 bases and J 8 bases, leaving 21 bases between the germline ends. The CDR3 DNA reads TGTGCCAGCAGCGTAAAAGATGTTTTCCCCCGCGAAGCTTTCTTT. Protein product: CASSVKDVFPREAFF. The whole variable domain, remainder taken from reference TRBV7-2 and TRBJ1-1, is GAGVSQSPSNKVTEKGKDVELRCDPISGHTALYWYRQSLGQGLEFLIYFQGNSAPDKSGLPSDRFSAERTGGSVSTLTIQRTQQEDSAVYLCASSVKDVFPREAFFGQGTRLTVV.

The genes are TRBV30 and TRBJ2-5; 10 bases map to TRBD2. The CDR3 totals 13 residues. After removal of 2 bases from V and 9 bases from J, the junction contained 6 bases not matched to a gene. CDR1 and CDR2 from the germline V gene are GTSNPN and SVGIG (reference sequence). CDR3 region: CAWSPSAGGAQYF. The CDR3 coding sequence is TGTGCCTGGAGTCCCTCAGCGGGAGGGGCCCAGTACTTC. Full variable domain (rest looked up from reference TRBV30 and TRBJ2-5): SQTIHQWPATLVQPVGSPLSLECTVEGTSNPNLYWYRQAAGRGLQLLFYSVGIGQISSEVPQNLSASRPQDRQFILSSKKLLLSDSGFYLCAWSPSAGGAQYFGPGTRLLVL.

The genes are TRBV7-9 and TRBJ1-1, with D unclear. The V end was cut by 4 bases, the J end by 1 base, with 10 bases between. This CDR3 is built from 14 residues. CDR1 is SEHNR, CDR2 FQNEAQ, per germline (reference sequence). Here the CDR3 reads CASSSRTGNTEAFF. CDR3 DNA sequence: TGTGCCAGCAGCTCCAGGACGGGGAACACTGAAGCTTTCTTT.

This rearrangement joins TRBV6-1 to TRBJ1-5; 10 bases match TRBD1. The CDR3 loop spans 15 amino acids. In germline, CDR1 is MNHNS, CDR2 SASEGT. The trim removed 1 base at V and 7 bases at J, leaving 4 bases unmatched. The CDR3 here is CASSEDGTGAQPQHF. The CDR3 coding sequence is TGTGCCAGCAGTGAAGACGGGACAGGGGCCCAGCCCCAGCATTTT.

This chain joins TRBV6-6 and TRBJ2-7; TRBD1 matches at 8 bases. CDR1 and CDR2 (germline): MNHNY, SVGAGI (reference sequence). Germline trimming cut 6 bases from V and 3 bases from J; bases unmatched to any gene: 10. The CDR3 runs to 15 residues. CDR3 residues: CASSPDRGLLYEQYF. CDR3 nucleotide sequence: TGTGCCAGCAGCCCCGACAGGGGCCTCCTCTACGAGCAGTACTTC.

The V gene is TRBV4-3, the J gene TRBJ1-2; 8 nucleotides align to TRBD1. The V segment lost 2 bases and the J segment 1 base; nucleotides outside the gene matches: 9. CDR1 and CDR2 (germline): LGHNA, YSLEER. CDR3 length equals 17 residues. CDR3 nucleotides: TGCGCCAGCAGCCAATCCCGGGACAGGCATATTAACTATGGCTACACCTTC. Protein: CASSQSRDRHINYGYTF.

In nucleotides, the CDR3 is TGTGCCAGCAGTTCCCCCGCCGGGACACCAAATTCACCCCTCCACTTT. Protein product: CASSSPAGTPNSPLHF. The chain uses TRBV27 and TRBJ1-6, with D possibly TRBD1 on 6 matching bases. Per germline, CDR1 MNHEY and CDR2 SMNVEV (reference sequence). The CDR3 runs 16 residues. The V gene lost 4 bases and the J gene lost 7 bases, with 17 bases spanning the gap.

The genes are TRBV6-1 and TRBJ2-6; D not resolved. V was shortened by 2 bases and J by 0 bases, with 11 bases between the two germline ends. CDR1 and CDR2 (germline): MNHNS, SASEGT. The CDR3 loop spans 17 amino acids. Here the CDR3 reads CASSESRLASGANVLTF. Written as DNA, the CDR3 is TGTGCCAGCAGTGAATCTAGACTGGCCTCTGGGGCCAACGTCCTGACTTTC.

J is TRBJ1-2 and V is TRBV19, with TRBD1 matching 10 bases. The germline V gene encodes CDR1 LNHDA and CDR2 SQIVND (reference sequence). CDR3 length: 12 residues. The J segment lost 7 bases and the V segment lost 6 bases, leaving 2 bases of the junction unmatched. The CDR3 nucleotides are TGTGCCAGTAGCAGACAGGGGGCTGGCTACACCTTC. Its translation: CASSRQGAGYTF.

The chain couples TRBV5-5 to TRBJ2-7; 8 bases are shared with TRBD2. Per the germline V gene, CDR1 is SGHKS and CDR2 is YYEKEE (reference sequence). CDR3 length equals 15 residues. V lost 4 bases to trimming and J lost 0 bases; unmatched junction nucleotides: 6. CDR3 DNA sequence: TGTGCCAGCAGCCCCTCGGGAGGGAGCTCCTACGAGCAGTACTTC. It is translated as CASSPSGGSSYEQYF. The variable domain in full, with the rest retrieved from reference TRBV5-5 and TRBJ2-7, is DAGVTQSPTHLIKTRGQQVTLRCSPISGHKSVSWYQQVLGQGPQFIFQYYEKEERGRGNFPDRFSARQFPNYSSELNVNALLLGDSALYLCASSPSGGSSYEQYFGPGTRLTVT.

In DNA, the CDR3 is TGTGCCAGCAGGGGACAGGGGGCAAGAAACACCATATATTTT. This translates into CASRGQGARNTIYF. V gene TRBV27 combines with J gene TRBJ1-3; 12 positions match TRBD1. The CDR3 totals 14 residues. Germline-derived CDR1 and CDR2 are MNHEY and SMNVEV (reference sequence). The junction had 2 bases not matched to a gene; V was cut back by 6 bases and J by 5 bases.